This entry is about one T cell receptor beta chain. Its antigen is undetermined. The data belong to a study of blood T cells in healthy people across ages. The study's findings and limits: Donor CMV infection status was unknown, possibly confounding age-related changes in expanded clonotypes.

Next came a second PCR, run for about 7 to 12 cycles, which used a sample-barcoded 5' primer along with a J-beta primer mix. TCRdb used MiXCR to reprocess the 5' RACE reads, holding one entry per CDR3 protein. The repertoire holds approximately 830,000 distinct CDR3 sequences, with about 62% as singletons. V lost 3 bases and J lost 5, with 13 bases in between. Germline V gene lookup returns CDR1 DFQATT and CDR2 SNEGSKA (reference sequence). The CDR3 is 13 amino acids. The rearrangement uses TRBV20-1 and TRBJ2-5, with a weak D call TRBD2 (5 bases). Sequenced input: blood. This receptor was obtained from a man aged 25 to 40 in good health. CDR3 sequence reads: CSASGPGGETQYF. DNA for the CDR3: TGCAGTGCTAGCGGCCCTGGCGGGGAGACCCAGTACTTC.